Presented here are 14 T cell receptor beta chains from one specimen sequenced in a study of response to subunit inactivated influenza vaccine. MiXCR was run by TCRdb on the RT-PCR reads, yielding one entry per CDR3 protein. The sample consists of hundreds of thousands of distinct CDR3 sequences, less than 25% of them appearing once. This sample comprised PBMCs from blood, obtained around 22 months after vaccination. The source of these receptors is a man aged 50-75 years who received an inactivated influenza vaccine.

This CDR3 is CASIPRGGPYGYTF. DNA for the CDR3: TGTGCCAGCATCCCCCGGGGGGGGCCCTATGGCTACACCTTC. This chain joins TRBV21-1 and TRBJ1-2; the table's TRBD1 call for D was not verified on the DNA. TRBV21-1 constitutes a pseudogene. The CDR3 sequence is 14 residues long.

This clonotype appeared a few times. The chain uses TRBV4-2 and TRBJ2-5; 14 bases agree with TRBD2. Per germline, CDR1 LGHNA and CDR2 YNFKEQ. The CDR3 covers 20 residues. The V and J ends lost 4 bases and 2 bases, in that order; junction bases with no gene match: 15. CDR3 protein: CASSRGGLAGVFMVQETQYF. The CDR3 DNA sequence: TGTGCCAGCAGCCGAGGGGGACTAGCGGGAGTCTTTATGGTACAAGAGACCCAGTACTTC.

About this clonotype: The CDR3 end shows no conserved phenylalanine or tryptophan, and so a read error is likely. The genes are TRBV6-2 or TRBV6-3 and TRBJ2-7, with TRBD2 identical over 7 bases. CDR3 length: 16 amino acids. CDR1 and CDR2 from the germline V gene are MNHEY and SVGEGT. With 6 bases clipped from V and 1 base from J, the junction kept 12 bases outside the gene matches. CDR3 in amino acids: CASSLPTSRNSYEQYS. DNA of the CDR3: TGTGCCAGCAGCCTTCCGACTAGCCGAAATTCCTACGAGCAGTACTCC.

This clonotype was recorded at least ten times. The chain couples TRBV7-9 to TRBJ2-5; 7 nucleotides agree with TRBD1. In germline, CDR1 is SEHNR, CDR2 FQNEAQ (reference sequence). The trim removed 5 bases at V and 2 bases at J, leaving 5 bases unmatched. There are 14 residues in the CDR3. The CDR3 sequence is CASSRGQRQETQYF. The CDR3 DNA is TGTGCCAGCAGCCGGGGACAGCGACAAGAGACCCAGTACTTC. The full variable domain, with the rest looked up from reference TRBV7-9 and TRBJ2-5, is DTGVSQNPRHKITKRGQNVTFRCDPISEHNRLYWYRQTLGQGPEFLTYFQNEAQLEKSRLLSDRFSAERPKGSFSTLEIQRTEQGDSAMYLCASSRGQRQETQYFGPGTRLLVL.

This clonotype was seen more than once but under ten times. The chain carries TRBV7-2 and TRBJ1-1; D is possibly TRBD1 (5 bases). The CDR3 has 17 amino acids. The V end lost 4 bases, the J end lost 1 base, and 19 bases lay between the germline ends. In germline, CDR1 is SGHTA, CDR2 FQGNSA. CDR3 loop: CASSSIQRSRANTEAFF. In nucleotides, the CDR3 is TGTGCCAGCAGCTCAATCCAGAGGTCCAGGGCGAACACTGAAGCTTTCTTT. The entire variable domain, with the rest obtained from reference TRBV7-2 and TRBJ1-1, is as follows: GAGVSQSPSNKVTEKGKDVELRCDPISGHTALYWYRQSLGQGLEFLIYFQGNSAPDKSGLPSDRFSAERTGGSVSTLTIQRTQQEDSAVYLCASSSIQRSRANTEAFFGQGTRLTVV.

This clonotype has a handful of counts. The V and J genes are TRBV2 and TRBJ2-7; D could derive from TRBD1 or TRBD2 (5 bases each). The length of the CDR3 is 15 residues. The V gene's germline CDR1 is SNHLY and CDR2 FYNNEI. V was clipped by 6 bases and J by 1 base, with 16 bases between them. The CDR3 reads CASRQALAVSYEQYF. CDR3 in DNA: TGTGCCAGCAGACAGGCCCTAGCCGTATCCTACGAGCAGTACTTC.

The rearrangement uses TRBV12-3 or TRBV12-4 and TRBJ2-7, with D perhaps matching TRBD1 (6 bases). The V gene lost 3 bases and the J gene lost 1 base, with 13 bases spanning the gap. The CDR3 spans 15 residues. In nucleotides, the CDR3 is TGTGCCAGCAGTTTGGACAGTACCCATTCCTACGAGCAGTACTTC. It encodes CASSLDSTHSYEQYF.

This clonotype was observed a few times. This sequence joins TRBV15 and TRBJ1-5; D is undetermined. This CDR3 spans 17 amino acids. Germline CDR1 LNHNV, CDR2 YYDKDF (reference sequence). Trimming took 0 bases from V and 0 from J, leaving 12 bases between them. CDR3 residues: CATSRDLARTSNQPQHF. The CDR3 coding sequence is TGTGCCACCAGCAGAGATTTGGCACGGACTAGCAATCAGCCCCAGCATTTT.

This clonotype has just a few counts. The genes are TRBV4-1 and TRBJ2-7, with 14 positions matching TRBD2. After removal of 1 base from V and 3 bases from J, the junction contained 14 bases not matched to a gene. Germline CDR1 and CDR2: MGHRA and YSYEKL. This CDR3 contains 20 residues. CDR3: CASSQVLVWTSGGQLYEQYF. The CDR3 region has the DNA TGCGCCAGCAGCCAAGTCCTCGTTTGGACTAGCGGGGGGCAACTCTACGAGCAGTACTTC.

This chain connects TRBV7-3 to TRBJ2-1; D is ambiguous. Germline V gene lookup returns CDR1 SGHTA and CDR2 FQGTGA. There are 13 residues in the CDR3. Trimming removed 0 bases at V and 6 bases at J, with 6 bases between. CDR3 protein: CASSLTPGNEQFF. Here the CDR3 DNA reads TGTGCCAGCAGCTTAACGCCGGGCAATGAGCAGTTCTTC.

This clonotype was detected a few times. The V and J genes are TRBV6-1 and TRBJ1-5; possible D gene TRBD1, 5 bases. The CDR3 spans 21 residues. CDR1 is MNHNS, CDR2 SASEGT, per germline. The ends were cut back, 2 bases at V and 0 bases at J, with 26 bases in the middle. The CDR3, as DNA: TGTGCCAGCAGTGAACGGCGACGGGGGGGGGAGGACTTTTATAGCAATCAGCCCCAGCATTTT. It translates to CASSERRRGGEDFYSNQPQHF.

This clonotype was recorded a few times. The chain employs TRBV6-1 and TRBJ2-1, with unresolved D. The V end lost 1 base, the J end lost 4 bases, and 11 bases lay between the germline ends. Looked up from germline, CDR1 is MNHNS and CDR2 is SASEGT. This CDR3 region has 15 residues. CDR3 sequence reads: CASSEGSLRYNEQFF. The CDR3 nucleotides read TGTGCCAGCAGTGAAGGGTCTCTTCGTTACAATGAGCAGTTCTTC.

This clonotype was observed a handful of times. The rearrangement links TRBV10-3 to TRBJ2-1; possibly TRBD2 for D (6 bases). With 0 bases removed from V and 7 bases from J, the gap between germline ends came to 13 bases. The CDR3 sequence is 15 residues long. CDR1 and CDR2 (germline): ENHRY, SYGVKD. The CDR3 DNA follows: TGTGCCATCAGTGAGTCGGGGGGTCAATTGAATGAGCAGTTCTTC. It translates to CAISESGGQLNEQFF.

This clonotype was detected only a few times. The J gene is TRBJ1-5, the V gene TRBV20-1; D unresolved. This CDR3 is built from 13 residues. CDR1 DFQATT and CDR2 SNEGSKA come from the germline V gene (reference sequence). Trimming pared 6 bases from V and 5 bases from J, leaving 14 bases between. CDR3 loop: CSAERGSDQPQHF. As DNA, the CDR3 is TGCAGTGCCGAGCGAGGTTCTGATCAGCCCCAGCATTTT.